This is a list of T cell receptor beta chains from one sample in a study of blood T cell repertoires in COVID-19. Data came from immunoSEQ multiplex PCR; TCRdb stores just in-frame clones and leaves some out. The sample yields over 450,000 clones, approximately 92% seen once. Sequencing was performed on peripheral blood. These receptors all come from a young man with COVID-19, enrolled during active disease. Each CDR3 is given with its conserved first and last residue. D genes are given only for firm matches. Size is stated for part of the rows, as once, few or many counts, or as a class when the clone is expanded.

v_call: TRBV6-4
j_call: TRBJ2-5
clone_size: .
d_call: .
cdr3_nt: TGTGCCAGCAGTGACCAGCCAGGGGAGAGTGGAGAGACCCAGTACTTC
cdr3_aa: CASSDQPGESGETQYF

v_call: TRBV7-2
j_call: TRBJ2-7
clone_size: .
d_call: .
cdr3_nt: TGTGCCAGCAGCTTAAGGGGACCCCAAAGGGGGGAGCAGTACTTC
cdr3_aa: CASSLRGPQRGEQYF

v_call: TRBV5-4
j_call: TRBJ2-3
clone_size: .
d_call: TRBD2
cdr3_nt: TGTGCCAGCAGCCTAGGACTAGCGGGGGCACTACCCACAGATACGCAGTATTTT
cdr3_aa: CASSLGLAGALPTDTQYF

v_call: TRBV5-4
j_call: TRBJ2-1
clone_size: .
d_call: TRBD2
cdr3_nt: TGTGCCAGCAGCTTTTTTAGCGGGGGGGAAGGTGGTGAGCAGTTCTTC
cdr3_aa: CASSFFSGGEGGEQFF

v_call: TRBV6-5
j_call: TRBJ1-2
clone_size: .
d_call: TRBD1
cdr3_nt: TGTGCCAGCAGTTACAACACCGGGACAGGCTATGGCTACACCTTC
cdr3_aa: CASSYNTGTGYGYTF

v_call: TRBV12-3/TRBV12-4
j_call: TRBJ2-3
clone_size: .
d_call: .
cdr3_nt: TGTGCCAGCAGTCGTAATACAGATACGCAGTATTTT
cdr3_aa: CASSRNTDTQYF

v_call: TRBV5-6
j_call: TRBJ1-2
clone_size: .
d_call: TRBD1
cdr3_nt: TGTGCCAGCAGCCGGACAGGGGGCGACTATGGCTACACCTTC
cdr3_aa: CASSRTGGDYGYTF

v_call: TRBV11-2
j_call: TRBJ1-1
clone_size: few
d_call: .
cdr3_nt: TGTGCCAGCAGGTATACAGGGCTCGTGAACACTGAAGCTTTCTTT
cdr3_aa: CASRYTGLVNTEAFF

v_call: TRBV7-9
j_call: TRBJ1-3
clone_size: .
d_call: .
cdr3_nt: TGTGCCAGCAGCGTAGTAGGGGCGAACACCATATATTTT
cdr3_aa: CASSVVGANTIYF

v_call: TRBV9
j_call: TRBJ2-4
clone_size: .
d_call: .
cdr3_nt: TGTGCCAGCAGCGCAGCGCCAGCGTTGGGCAAAAACATTCAGTACTTC
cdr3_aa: CASSAAPALGKNIQYF

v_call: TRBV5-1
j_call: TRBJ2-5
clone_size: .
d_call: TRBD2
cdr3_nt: TGCGCCAGCACCGATCGCCCGGCTAGCGGGGTACAAGAGACCCAGTACTTC
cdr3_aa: CASTDRPASGVQETQYF

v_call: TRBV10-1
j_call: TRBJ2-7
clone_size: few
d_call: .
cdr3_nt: TGCGCCAGCAGTGAGTCAGGCGTCGGTGGGCTTTACGAGCAGTACTTC
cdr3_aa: CASSESGVGGLYEQYF

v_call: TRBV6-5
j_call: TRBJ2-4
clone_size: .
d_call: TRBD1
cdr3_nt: TGTGCCAGCAGTTTGTCGACAGGGGTTGCCAAAAACATTCAGTACTTC
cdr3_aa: CASSLSTGVAKNIQYF

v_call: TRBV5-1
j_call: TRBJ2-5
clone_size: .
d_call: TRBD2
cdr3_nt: TGCGCCAGCAGCTTGGTCTCTAGCGGGATGGAGACCCAGTACTTC
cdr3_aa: CASSLVSSGMETQYF

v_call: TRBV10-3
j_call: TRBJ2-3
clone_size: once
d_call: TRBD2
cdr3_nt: TGTGCCATCAGTCCCTCTGGGGCGGGAGAGTCGGATACGCAGTATTTT
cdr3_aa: CAISPSGAGESDTQYF

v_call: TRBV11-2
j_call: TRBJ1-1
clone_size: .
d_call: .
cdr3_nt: TGTGCCAGCAGCTTAGAGGCAGGGGACAACACTGAAGCTTTCTTT
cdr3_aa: CASSLEAGDNTEAFF

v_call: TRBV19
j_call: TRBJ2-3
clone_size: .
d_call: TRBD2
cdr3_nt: TGTGCCAGTAAACTAGCGGGGGGGGATACGCAGTATTTT
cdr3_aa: CASKLAGGDTQYF

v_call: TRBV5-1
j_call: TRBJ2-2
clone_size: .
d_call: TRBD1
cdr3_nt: TGCGCCAGCAGCCCGGACAGGCGCGCCGGGGAGCTGTTTTTT
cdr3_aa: CASSPDRRAGELFF

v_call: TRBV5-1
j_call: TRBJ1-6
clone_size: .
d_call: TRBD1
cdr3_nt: TGCGCCAGCAGCTTGAGTGGGCAGGGGGACGTCAATTCACCCCTCCACTTT
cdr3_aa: CASSLSGQGDVNSPLHF

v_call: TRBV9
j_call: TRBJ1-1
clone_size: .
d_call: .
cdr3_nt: TGTGCCAGCAGCGCCAGGGTGAACACTGAAGCTTTCTTT
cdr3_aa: CASSARVNTEAFF

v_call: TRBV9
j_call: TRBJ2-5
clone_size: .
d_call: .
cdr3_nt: TGTGCCAGCAGCGTAGTTAGTGAAGGGGCGGAGACCCAGTACTTC
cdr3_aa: CASSVVSEGAETQYF

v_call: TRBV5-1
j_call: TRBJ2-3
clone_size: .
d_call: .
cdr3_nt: TGCGCCAGCGGCAAGGACAGAACTGAGGATACGCAGTATTTT
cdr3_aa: CASGKDRTEDTQYF

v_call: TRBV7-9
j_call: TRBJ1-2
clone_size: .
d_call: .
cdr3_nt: TGTGCCAGCAGCCGAGCGGGTGCTAACTATGGCTACACCTTC
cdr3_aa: CASSRAGANYGYTF

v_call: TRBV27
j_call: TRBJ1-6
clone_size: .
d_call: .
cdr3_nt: TGTGCCAGCAGTTCCACGGGTGTCTATAATTCACCCCTCCACTTT
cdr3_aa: CASSSTGVYNSPLHF

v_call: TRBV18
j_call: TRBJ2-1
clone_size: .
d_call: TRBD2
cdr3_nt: TGTGCCAGCTCACCCGCCTCGATGGCGGGAGGGACCAATGAGCAGTTCTTC
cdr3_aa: CASSPASMAGGTNEQFF

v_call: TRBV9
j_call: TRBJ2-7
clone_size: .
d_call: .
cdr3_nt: TGTGCCAGCAGCGTAACGGACAGCCCCTACGAGCAGTACTTC
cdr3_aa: CASSVTDSPYEQYF

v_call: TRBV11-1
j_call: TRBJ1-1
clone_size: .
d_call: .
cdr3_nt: TGTGCCAGCAGTTTTCTTATGAACACTGAAGCTTTCTTT
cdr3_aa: CASSFLMNTEAFF

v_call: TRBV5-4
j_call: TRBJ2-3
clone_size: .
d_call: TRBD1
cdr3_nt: TGTGCCAGCAGCTTCGGGACAGGGAGGACAGATACGCAGTATTTT
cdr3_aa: CASSFGTGRTDTQYF